This TCR beta chain is from a study of blood T cell repertoires in COVID-19. Across the whole study: Researchers got acute and convalescent COVID-19 samples from the United States, Italy and Spain. From T cells, B-cell-depleted T cells, or PBMCs came the material, which was cDNA or gDNA.

Some clones are missing from TCRdb's copy, which holds only in-frame ones; the method was immunoSEQ multiplex PCR. The table shows 170,000 or so clones, with around nine tenths occurring only once. The CDR3 runs 13 residues. V gave up 0 bases and J gave up 12 bases, with 15 bases separating them. Germline CDR1 SGHAT, CDR2 FQNNGV. This chain uses TRBV11-2 with TRBJ2-7; no firm D call. Material for sequencing was peripheral blood. The sequence was collected from a woman aged 18-29 years who had recovered from COVID-19. As DNA, the CDR3 is TGTGCCAGCAGCTTAGAGGCGGCTGCGAATTTGTACGTC. Its translation is CASSLEAAANLYV.